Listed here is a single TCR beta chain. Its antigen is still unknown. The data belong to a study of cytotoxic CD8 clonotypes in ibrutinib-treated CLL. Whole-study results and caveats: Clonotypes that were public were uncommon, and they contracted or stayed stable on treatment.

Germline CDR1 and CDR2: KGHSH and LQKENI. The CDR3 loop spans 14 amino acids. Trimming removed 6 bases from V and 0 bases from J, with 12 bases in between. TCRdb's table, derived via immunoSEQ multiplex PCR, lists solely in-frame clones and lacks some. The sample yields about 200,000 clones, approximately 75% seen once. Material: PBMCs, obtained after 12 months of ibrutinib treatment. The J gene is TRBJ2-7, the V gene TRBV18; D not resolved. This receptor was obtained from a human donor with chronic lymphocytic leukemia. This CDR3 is CASSPDTDSYEQYF. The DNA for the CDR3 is TGTGCCAGCTCCCCCGATACCGACTCCTACGAGCAGTACTTC.